This T cell receptor beta chain was sequenced for a study of T cell responses to AZD1222 COVID-19 vaccine (dated by TCRdb to the early 2020s). Context from the whole study: Because spike-specific TCR depth and breadth did not differ between the two schedules, AZD1222 recipients who got a second dose at roughly 4 weeks were pooled with those who got a second dose at roughly 12 weeks. A total of roughly 240 trial participants underwent TCR sequencing, of whom roughly 210 received two doses of AZD1222 and around 25 received two doses of the MenACWY control vaccine. Trial participants were enrolled into age subgroups of 18-55, 56-69 and 70-plus years, which contained about 160, 30 and 59 TCR-sequenced participants, respectively.

The CDR3 contains 15 residues, cysteine and phenylalanine counted. The kept DNA is CDR3 alone, 45 bases in frame from the first base. Taken from the germline V gene, the CDR1 and CDR2 loops are KGHSH and LQKENI. V has 1 base trimmed and J has 5 bases trimmed; junction bases matching no gene number 7. For this clone: The antigen it recognizes is unknown. Base qualities are not recorded, but no much larger clone differs from it by a single base.

What the time point label conveys for this sample: baseline before first vaccination. Vaccinee samples came from UK trials COV001 and COV002, including a single-blind randomized controlled phase 2/3 trial of AZD1222 (ChAdOx1 nCoV-19) in healthy adults. For TCRbeta chain sequencing, PBMC samples were collected from trial participants at day 0 and at day 28 after the second dose. Points the paper makes about the study in general: Because no samples from the day 14 peak response were available, repertoires could be characterized only after the peak T cell response. The whole spike protein was spanned by vaccine-associated CD4 TCRs, and dominant responses were seen in regions 160-218 and 743-854. Reportedly, almost half of the unique spike-specific TCRs recognized epitopes lying outside the regions that are mutated in the B.1.351 and B.1.1.7 variants. After two AZD1222 doses, spike-specific TCR breadth and depth were significantly higher than at day 0 and than in MenACWY recipients. Conclusions about previously exposed vaccinees are limited, since just five to seven AZD1222 recipients were seropositive for SARS-CoV-2 at baseline. Participants were mostly white British, with more females than males. The authors suggested clonal diversity may have been underestimated. In the small 56-69-year group, the increase in depth fell short of significance, most likely because of low power.

The CDR3 regions of human TCRbeta chains were subjected to immunosequencing. Per the source publication's procedure: Repertoire TCRs were checked for matches against a reference library of SARS-CoV-2-specific TCRs that had been generated using the MIRA antigen-specificity platform. Breadth meant the fraction of unique TCRs that were SARS-CoV-2-associated, whereas depth meant the fraction of total T cells that were SARS-CoV-2-associated. Each spike-specific TCR was assigned to its reactive spike region and to a CD4 or CD8 class using the MIRA data. Log10-transformed breadth and depth values were compared by one-way ANOVA with Sidak's multiple comparisons tests. Drawn from immuneACCESS, this table holds only the in-frame rearrangements with V and J called that TCRdb kept. Clones are partly lost; checked studies trace under half to an unresolved V gene and leave the rest unexplained. That table supplies the V and J calls and clone size; D and trimming were determined from the DNA. The sample profile shows 170,000 or so clones; 90% of them were found once. Approximately 3% of the sample rests with the top ten.

The rearranged chain carries TRBV18 and TRBJ1-1; a stretch of 7 junction bases matches TRBD1. The specimen was peripheral blood, collected on day 0 of AZD1222 vaccination. The TCR was taken from an adult in good health. The CDR3: CASSPRATGETEAFF. The nucleotide sequence is given as TGTGCCAGCTCACCACGGGCCACAGGGGAGACTGAAGCTTTCTTT.